This T cell receptor beta chain was identified during a study of cytomegalovirus exposure and HLA in healthy donors. The study, taken as a whole, reports: The dataset shows that most TCR sequences were rare, while some public TCRs occurred in many donors. What TCR beta sequences reportedly achieved was accurate prediction of HLA-A and HLA-B alleles in most subjects.

Healthy bone marrow donors formed the donor group. Looked up from germline, CDR1 is MNHEY and CDR2 is SVGAGI. V was shortened by 4 bases and J by 2 bases, with 6 bases between the two germline ends. The CDR3 has 13 residues. On this clone: Its antigen is unidentified. The same CDR3 is also encoded by other DNA sequences in this sample.

The study ran its PCR with 60 Vbeta and 13 Jbeta primers. Data came from immunoSEQ multiplex PCR; TCRdb stores just in-frame clones and leaves some out. The sample records about 170,000 clones, over 70% being singletons. The clonotype was recovered from a female donor in good health and CMV-seronegative. The chain has TRBV6-5 and TRBJ1-5; D remains ambiguous. Sequenced sample: PBMCs. The CDR3 protein is CASSSQGNQPQHF. The CDR3 nucleotides are TGTGCCAGCAGTTCGCAGGGCAATCAGCCCCAGCATTTT.